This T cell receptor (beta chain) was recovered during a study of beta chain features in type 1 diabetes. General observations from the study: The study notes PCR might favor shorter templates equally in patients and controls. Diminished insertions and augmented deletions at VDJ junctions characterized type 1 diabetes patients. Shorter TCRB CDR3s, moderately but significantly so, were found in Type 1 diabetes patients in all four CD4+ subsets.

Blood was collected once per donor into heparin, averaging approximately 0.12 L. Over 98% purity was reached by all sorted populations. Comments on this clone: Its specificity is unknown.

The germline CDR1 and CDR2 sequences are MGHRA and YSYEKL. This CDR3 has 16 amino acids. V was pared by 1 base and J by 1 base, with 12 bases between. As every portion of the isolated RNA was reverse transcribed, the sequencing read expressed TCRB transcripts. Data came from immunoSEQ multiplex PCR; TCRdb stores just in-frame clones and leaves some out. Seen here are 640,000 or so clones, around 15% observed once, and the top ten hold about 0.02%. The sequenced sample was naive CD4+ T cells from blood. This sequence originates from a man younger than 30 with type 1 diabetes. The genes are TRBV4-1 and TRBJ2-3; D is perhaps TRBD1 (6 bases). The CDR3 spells CASSQGGRAGTDTQYF. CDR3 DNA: TGCGCCAGCAGCCAAGGGGGGCGGGCGGGCACAGATACGCAGTATTTT.